This T cell receptor (beta chain) was recovered during a study of CD8 T cells in ankylosing spondylitis. The V gene lost 0 bases and the J gene lost 5 bases, with 20 bases spanning the gap. The germline V gene encodes CDR1 DFQATT and CDR2 SNEGSKA (reference sequence). CDR3 length: 18 residues. In its sample, this clonotype was seen a few times. Its antigen is unidentified. The study, taken as a whole, reports: Prior work had noted some motif variants in reactive arthritis blood and synovial fluid. Matched ankylosing spondylitis synovial fluid reportedly contained a significantly enriched population of disease-linked clones.

TCRdb used MiXCR to reprocess the 5' RACE reads, holding one entry per CDR3 protein. The sample contains 250,000 to 300,000 distinct CDR3 sequences, 15% to 20% of which appear only once. This chain joins TRBV20-1 and TRBJ1-6; tentative D call: TRBD1 (5 bases). The sequencing sample was made of blood, either unsorted or a sorted T cell fraction (not recorded which). The sequence was obtained from a male donor with ankylosing spondylitis or in good health (not recorded which). The CDR3 region is CSARDRAGGLLNNSPLHF. The DNA for the CDR3 is TGCAGTGCTAGAGACAGGGCAGGAGGACTACTTAATAATTCACCCCTCCACTTT.